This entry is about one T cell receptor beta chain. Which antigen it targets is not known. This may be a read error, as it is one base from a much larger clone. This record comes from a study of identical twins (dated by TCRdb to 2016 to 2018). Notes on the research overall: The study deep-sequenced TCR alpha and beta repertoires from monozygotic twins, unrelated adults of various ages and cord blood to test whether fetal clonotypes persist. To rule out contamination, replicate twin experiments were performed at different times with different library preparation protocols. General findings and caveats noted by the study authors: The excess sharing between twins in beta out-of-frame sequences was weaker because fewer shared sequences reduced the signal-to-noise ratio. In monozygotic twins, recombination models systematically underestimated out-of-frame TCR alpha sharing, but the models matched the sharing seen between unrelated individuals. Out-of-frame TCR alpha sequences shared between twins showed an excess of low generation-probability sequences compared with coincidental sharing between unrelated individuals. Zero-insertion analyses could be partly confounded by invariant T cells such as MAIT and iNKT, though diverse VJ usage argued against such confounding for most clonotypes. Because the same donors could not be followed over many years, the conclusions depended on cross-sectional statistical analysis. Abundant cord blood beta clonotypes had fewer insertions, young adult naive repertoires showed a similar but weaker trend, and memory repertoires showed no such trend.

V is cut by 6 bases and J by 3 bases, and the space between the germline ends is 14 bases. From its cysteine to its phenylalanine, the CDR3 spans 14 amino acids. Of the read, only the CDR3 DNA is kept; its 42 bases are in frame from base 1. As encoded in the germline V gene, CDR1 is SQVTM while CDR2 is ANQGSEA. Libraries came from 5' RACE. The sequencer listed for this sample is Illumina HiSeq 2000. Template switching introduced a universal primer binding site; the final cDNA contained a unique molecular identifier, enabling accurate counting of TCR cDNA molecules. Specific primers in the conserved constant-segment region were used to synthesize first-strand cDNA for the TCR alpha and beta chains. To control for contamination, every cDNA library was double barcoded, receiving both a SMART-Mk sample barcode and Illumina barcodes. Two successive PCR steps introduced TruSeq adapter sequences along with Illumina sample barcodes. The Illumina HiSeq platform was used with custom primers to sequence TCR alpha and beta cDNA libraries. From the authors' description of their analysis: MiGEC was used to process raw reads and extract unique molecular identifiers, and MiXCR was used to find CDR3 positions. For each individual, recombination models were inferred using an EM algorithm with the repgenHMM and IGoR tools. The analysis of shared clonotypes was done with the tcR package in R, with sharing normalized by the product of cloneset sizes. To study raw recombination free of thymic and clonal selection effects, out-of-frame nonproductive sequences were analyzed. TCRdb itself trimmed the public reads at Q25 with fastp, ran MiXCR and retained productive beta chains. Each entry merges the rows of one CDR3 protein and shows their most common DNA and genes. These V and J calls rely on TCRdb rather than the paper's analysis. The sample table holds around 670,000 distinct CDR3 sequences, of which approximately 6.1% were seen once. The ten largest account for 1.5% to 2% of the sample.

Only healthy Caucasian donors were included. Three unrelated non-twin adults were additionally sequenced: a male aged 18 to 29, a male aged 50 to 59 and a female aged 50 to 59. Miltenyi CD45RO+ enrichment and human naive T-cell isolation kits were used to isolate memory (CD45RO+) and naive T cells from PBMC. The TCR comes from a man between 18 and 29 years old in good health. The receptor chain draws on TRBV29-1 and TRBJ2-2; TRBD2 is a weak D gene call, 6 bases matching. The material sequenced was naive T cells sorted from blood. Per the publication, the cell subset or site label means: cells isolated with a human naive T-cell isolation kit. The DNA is TGCAGCGTGATCCGGGACTCGGACACCGGGGAGCTGTTTTTT. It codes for CSVIRDSDTGELFF.